The 31 T cell receptor beta chains listed next were all sequenced from one sample in a study of blood T cells in healthy people across ages. Primers used in a second PCR of about 7 to 12 cycles were a sample-barcoded 5' primer and a J-beta primer mix. In TCRdb, the 5' RACE reads were re-called with MiXCR into one record per CDR3 protein. The sample has 800,000 or so distinct CDR3 sequences, about 25% seen once. This sample was also put to use in a study of T cells of mothers and their children.

Sequenced: blood. These TCRs come from a boy younger than 18 in good health.

The chain employs TRBV7-2 and TRBJ2-5; D gene uncertain. The germline V gene has CDR1 SGHTA and CDR2 FQGNSA. The CDR3 runs to 13 residues. V was trimmed by 2 bases and J by 5 bases, leaving 9 bases between them. The CDR3 spells CASSLPFRETQYF. The CDR3 DNA reads as TGTGCCAGCAGCTTACCGTTTCGGGAGACCCAGTACTTC.

This clonotype was seen more than once but under ten times. The rearrangement joins TRBV5-1 to TRBJ2-1; D might be TRBD1 or TRBD2, each matching 6 bases. Per the germline V gene, CDR1 is SGHRS and CDR2 is YFSETQ. The CDR3 totals 14 residues. V was pared by 3 bases and J by 6 bases, with 13 bases between. Here the CDR3 reads CASSSVGGGNEQFF. The CDR3 DNA reads TGCGCCAGCAGCTCGGTGGGGGGCGGCAATGAGCAGTTCTTC.

This clonotype was observed a handful of times. CDR3 coding DNA: TGCAGCTATTTGGGGGGATCAGAGACCCAGTACTTC. Its translation: CSYLGGSETQYF. The chain couples TRBV29-1 to TRBJ2-5; D possibly corresponds to TRBD2 (6 bases). Germline V gives CDR1 SQVTM, CDR2 ANQGSEA. V shed 8 bases and J shed 4 bases, with 14 bases lying between them. The CDR3 is 12 amino acids.

The gene calls are TRBV15 and TRBJ2-2; no firm D call. The V gene lost 8 bases and the J gene lost 0 bases, with 16 bases spanning the gap. The germline CDR1 and CDR2 sequences are LNHNV and YYDKDF (reference sequence). The CDR3 has 16 amino acids. CDR3 DNA sequence: TGTGCCACCCCTGTCCAGGACGGTTCGAACACCGGGGAGCTGTTTTTT. It yields the protein CATPVQDGSNTGELFF.

This clonotype was counted only a few times. The rearrangement uses TRBV7-9 and TRBJ2-1; D gene uncertain. The germline V gene has CDR1 SEHNR and CDR2 FQNEAQ (reference sequence). This CDR3 has 16 residues. V dropped 2 bases and J dropped 0 bases, with 11 bases sitting between them. Here the CDR3 DNA reads TGTGCCAGCAGCTTACCGGGTGCGAGCTCCTACAATGAGCAGTTCTTC. Translating gives CASSLPGASSYNEQFF. Together with reference TRBV7-9 and TRBJ2-1, the CDR3 gives the full variable domain: DTGVSQNPRHKITKRGQNVTFRCDPISEHNRLYWYRQTLGQGPEFLTYFQNEAQLEKSRLLSDRFSAERPKGSFSTLEIQRTEQGDSAMYLCASSLPGASSYNEQFFGPGTRLTVL.

This clonotype was found a few times. CDR3: CASSQGATQGETQYF. CDR3 bases: TGTGCCAGCAGCCAAGGGGCTACCCAAGGGGAGACCCAGTACTTC. V is TRBV14 and J is TRBJ2-5; no definite D call. V was cut by 1 base and J by 5 bases, with 14 bases left in between. The CDR3 has 15 amino acids. Germline V CDR1 and CDR2: SGHDN, FVKESK. Drawing the rest from reference TRBV14 and TRBJ2-5, the complete variable domain is EAGVTQFPSHSVIEKGQTVTLRCDPISGHDNLYWYRRVMGKEIKFLLHFVKESKQDESGMPNNRFLAERTGGTYSTLKVQPAELEDSGVYFCASSQGATQGETQYFGPGTRLLVL.

This clonotype has only a few counts. The V call is TRBV2, the J call TRBJ2-1, with 11 nucleotides matching TRBD2. Unmatched junction bases numbered 10, after V lost 2 bases and J lost 10 bases. CDR1 is SNHLY, CDR2 FYNNEI, per germline. The CDR3 is 16 amino acids. This chain's CDR3 is CASSEYFTSGSSEQFF. In DNA, the CDR3 is TGTGCCAGCAGTGAATACTTCACTAGCGGGAGCAGCGAGCAGTTCTTC.

The sample holds a few counts of this clonotype. J is TRBJ2-5 and V is TRBV5-4, with TRBD2 matching over 8 bases. The J segment lost 5 bases and the V segment lost 5 bases, leaving 11 bases of the junction unmatched. In germline, CDR1 is SGHNT, CDR2 YYREEE (reference sequence). The CDR3 runs to 15 residues. The CDR3 DNA is TGTGCCAGCAGACCGGGGGCGGGGGGCAGGGAGACCCAGTACTTC. It specifies CASRPGAGGRETQYF.

This chain connects TRBV7-9 to TRBJ2-3; TRBD1 might be the D (5 bases). This CDR3 has 15 amino acids. From germline, CDR1 is SEHNR and CDR2 FQNEAQ (reference sequence). The V end lost 3 bases, the J end lost 5 bases, and 15 bases lay between the germline ends. CDR3 bases: TGTGCCAGCAGCTTGGGAAGGGGCATGGGAGATACGCAGTATTTT. It translates to CASSLGRGMGDTQYF.

This clonotype turned up a few times. V is TRBV6-5 and J is TRBJ1-4; no clear D gene. Germline V gene lookup returns CDR1 MNHEY and CDR2 SVGAGI. V was pared by 8 bases and J by 4 bases, with 17 bases between. This CDR3 has 15 residues. CDR3 nucleotides: TGTGCCAGCGGTCCAGGAGGCAGGATTAATGAAAAACTGTTTTTT. It yields the protein CASGPGGRINEKLFF.

This chain uses TRBV29-1 with TRBJ2-1; the D is unclear. The CDR3 contains 13 residues. Germline lookup yields CDR1 SQVTM and CDR2 ANQGSEA. Deletions cut 8 bases from V and 9 bases from J, with 20 bases between. The CDR3 here is CSSRAPSSSEQFF. CDR3 nucleotides: TGCAGCTCCCGGGCCCCTTCTTCCAGTGAGCAGTTCTTC.

Only a few counts were recorded for this clonotype. This sequence joins TRBV5-1 and TRBJ1-1, with TRBD1 matching 8 bases. Unmatched junction bases numbered 5, after V lost 3 bases and J lost 7 bases. Germline values: CDR1 SGHRS, CDR2 YFSETQ. The CDR3 is 13 residues long. This chain's CDR3 is CASSWGTGFEAFF. CDR3 in DNA: TGCGCCAGCAGCTGGGGGACAGGATTTGAAGCTTTCTTT.

Only a few counts were recorded for this clonotype. CDR3: CSVWDGLIYEQYF. For the CDR3, the DNA is TGCAGCGTATGGGACGGACTGATCTACGAGCAGTACTTC. The V gene is TRBV29-1, the J gene TRBJ2-7; D is tentatively TRBD1 or TRBD2 (5 bases each). The ends were cut back, 6 bases at V and 3 bases at J, with 15 bases in the middle. This CDR3 is built from 13 residues. Germline assignment: CDR1 SQVTM and CDR2 ANQGSEA.

This clonotype came up a few times. The chain employs TRBV4-1 and TRBJ1-4, with TRBD1 matching over 9 bases. The length of the CDR3 is 15 residues. The J segment lost 5 bases and the V segment lost 4 bases, leaving 5 bases of the junction unmatched. Germline assignment: CDR1 MGHRA and CDR2 YSYEKL. CDR3 sequence reads: CASSRGQGLNEKLFF. The DNA of the CDR3 is TGCGCCAGCAGCCGGGGACAGGGACTAAATGAAAAACTGTTTTTT.

This clonotype was found many times. The J gene is TRBJ2-4, the V gene TRBV29-1; D not certain. Between the trimmed V and J ends, which lost 5 bases and 8 bases, there was a span of 7 bases. The CDR3 loop spans 10 amino acids. Per germline, CDR1 SQVTM and CDR2 ANQGSEA. The CDR3 nucleotides are TGCAGCGTTAGGCAGGACATTCAGTACTTC. Encoded protein: CSVRQDIQYF.

This clonotype showed up just a few times. The chain carries TRBV9 and TRBJ2-2; 10 nucleotides agree with TRBD2. V shed 2 bases, J shed 3 bases, and the junction held 1 base outside the gene matches. The CDR3 totals 15 residues. Per germline, CDR1 SGDLS and CDR2 YYNGEE. Here the CDR3 DNA reads TGTGCCAGCAGCGTTCTAGCGGGGGACACCGGGGAGCTGTTTTTT. Translated: CASSVLAGDTGELFF.

This clonotype was seen a handful of times. This sequence may be a read error, since a much larger clone differs from it by one base. The chain carries TRBV2 and TRBJ2-5; D is uncertain. Germline CDR1 and CDR2: SNHLY and FYNNEI. The V gene lost 8 bases and the J gene lost 2 bases, with 15 bases spanning the gap. CDR3 length equals 14 residues. CDR3 bases: TGTGCCAGCGGTGTGGGTAGAAGGCAAGAGACCCAGTACTTC. It encodes CASGVGRRQETQYF.

This clonotype was seen only a few times. The chain couples TRBV4-1 to TRBJ1-1, with D maybe TRBD1 (6 bases). Between the trimmed V and J ends, which lost 5 bases and 4 bases, there was a span of 17 bases. This CDR3 comprises 15 residues. CDR1 and CDR2 (germline): MGHRA, YSYEKL. DNA for the CDR3: TGCGCCAGCAGCGGACAAGCAGGGGAGGTCACTGAAGCTTTCTTT. This codes for CASSGQAGEVTEAFF.

This rearrangement joins TRBV20-1 to TRBJ2-5; D call uncertain. The J call may not be correct, given that the DNA end is closer to TRBJ2-7. CDR3 length equals 16 residues. Germline V gene data show CDR1 as DFQATT and CDR2 as SNEGSKA (reference sequence). The CDR3, as DNA: TGCAGTGCCGCGGACCCTTTCGCCACGATTTCCTACGAGCAGTACTTC. Translation: CSAADPFATISYEQYF.

Worth noting for this clonotype: Mismatch with germline at one junction end may stem from a read error. The chain employs TRBV4-3 and TRBJ1-4, with 8 nucleotides matching TRBD1. The V gene's germline CDR1 is LGHNA and CDR2 YSLEER. CDR3 length: 15 residues. In DNA, the CDR3 is TGCGCCAGCAGCGAAGACAGGGGCCTAAATGAAAAACTGTTTTTT. The encoded protein is CASSEDRGLNEKLFF.

J is TRBJ2-7 and V is TRBV7-2; D is unresolved. This CDR3 spans 14 amino acids. Trimming removed 1 base at V and 2 bases at J, with 9 bases between. The V gene's germline CDR1 is SGHTA and CDR2 FQGNSA. The DNA of the CDR3 is TGTGCCAGCAGCTTAGTAGGGTTTGCCTACGAGCAGTACTTC. It codes for CASSLVGFAYEQYF.

This clonotype was picked up a small number of times. The chain carries TRBV15 and TRBJ2-3, with D tentatively TRBD2 (6 bases). The CDR3 totals 17 residues. The V gene lost 1 base and the J gene lost 1 base, with 15 bases spanning the gap. Germline CDR1 reads LNHNV; CDR2 reads YYDKDF (reference sequence). The CDR3 nucleotides are TGTGCCACCAGCAGAGGGGTCGGGAGTGTTGGCACAGATACGCAGTATTTT. Translation gives CATSRGVGSVGTDTQYF. The entire variable domain, with the rest obtained from reference TRBV15 and TRBJ2-3, is as follows: DAMVIQNPRYQVTQFGKPVTLSCSQTLNHNVMYWYQQKSSQAPKLLFHYYDKDFNNEADTPDNFQSRRPNTSFCFLDIRSPGLGDTAMYLCATSRGVGSVGTDTQYFGPGTRLTVL.

The V and J genes are TRBV20-1 and TRBJ2-3, with no clear D. This CDR3 spans 12 amino acids. Germline V gene sequence: CDR1 DFQATT, CDR2 SNEGSKA (reference sequence). The V end lost 4 bases, the J end lost 5 bases, and 10 bases lay between the germline ends. Written as DNA, the CDR3 is TGCAGTGCTATAGAGCAGCAAGATACGCAGTATTTT. Protein sequence: CSAIEQQDTQYF.

This clonotype was observed a handful of times. The chain links TRBV12-3 or TRBV12-4 to TRBJ2-2; TRBD2 matches 13 bases. After removal of 6 bases from V and 7 bases from J, the junction contained 8 bases not matched to a gene. The CDR3 is made up of 16 amino acids. The CDR3 nucleotides are TGTGCCAGCAGCTTACTAGCGGGAGGGCCCCGCGGGGAGCTGTTTTTT. Its protein product is CASSLLAGGPRGELFF.

This clonotype occurred a few times. The rearrangement uses TRBV13 and TRBJ1-1, with unresolved D. CDR1 is PRHDT and CDR2 is FYEKMQ in the germline V gene (reference sequence). V shed 4 bases and J shed 1 base, with 10 bases lying between them. CDR3 size: 14 residues. The CDR3 coding sequence is TGTGCCAGCAGCTCGCGACCGCGGAACACTGAAGCTTTCTTT. The encoded protein is CASSSRPRNTEAFF.

This clonotype was detected ten times or more. The chain couples TRBV11-2 to TRBJ2-5, with D maybe TRBD2 (5 bases). Germline values: CDR1 SGHAT, CDR2 FQNNGV. V gave up 5 bases and J gave up 4 bases, with 14 bases separating them. The CDR3 is made up of 14 amino acids. The CDR3 coding sequence is TGTGCCAGCAGCACCCCTACCGAGGGAGAGACCCAGTACTTC. Its protein product is CASSTPTEGETQYF.

The rearrangement links TRBV6-2 or TRBV6-3 to TRBJ2-5; possibly TRBD2 for D (5 bases). In germline, CDR1 is MNHEY, CDR2 SVGEGT. The CDR3 extends over 13 amino acids. V was trimmed by 6 bases and J by 4 bases, leaving 12 bases between them. DNA for the CDR3: TGTGCCAGCAGAACAACTGAGGGAGAGACCCAGTACTTC. Its translation is CASRTTEGETQYF.

The chain combines TRBV6-1 with TRBJ1-5; TRBD1 matches at 10 bases. Germline values: CDR1 MNHNS, CDR2 SASEGT. The CDR3 contains 16 residues. Trimming removed 6 bases from V and 0 bases from J; junction bases left unmatched: 5. The CDR3 spells CASRKGTGDSNQPQHF. CDR3 nucleotide sequence: TGTGCCAGCAGGAAAGGGACAGGGGATAGCAATCAGCCCCAGCATTTT.

This chain joins TRBV7-9 and TRBJ2-5, with 9 bases matching TRBD2. This CDR3 comprises 15 residues. Looked up from germline, CDR1 is SEHNR and CDR2 is FQNEAQ (reference sequence). The junction had 7 bases not matched to a gene; V was cut back by 7 bases and J by 1 base. The CDR3: CASNPLAGIQETQYF. Written as DNA, the CDR3 is TGTGCCAGCAACCCGCTAGCGGGAATCCAAGAGACCCAGTACTTC.

This rearrangement joins TRBV7-9 to TRBJ2-5; D uncertain. Germline V gene data show CDR1 as SEHNR and CDR2 as FQNEAQ (reference sequence). The CDR3 runs 13 residues. Trimming stripped 3 bases from V and 5 bases from J, with 10 bases between. The CDR3 coding sequence is TGTGCCAGCAGCTTTCGACGGACGGAGACCCAGTACTTC. Protein: CASSFRRTETQYF.

The chain joins TRBV2 to TRBJ2-5; 8 nucleotides align to TRBD2. The J call is in doubt because the DNA end fits TRBJ2-1 better. Germline assignment: CDR1 SNHLY and CDR2 FYNNEI. The CDR3 is made up of 16 amino acids. The chain's CDR3 is CASSEIGLAISDEQFF. For the CDR3, the DNA is TGTGCCAGCAGTGAAATCGGACTAGCTATAAGCGATGAGCAGTTCTTC.